Listed below are T cell receptor beta chains from one sample, sequenced in a study of T cell responses to AZD1222 COVID-19 vaccine. Generated by immunoSEQ multiplex PCR, the TCRdb table keeps only in-frame clones and is missing some. This table has roughly 180,000 clones, approximately 91% appearing once. The sample in question was peripheral blood, obtained 28 days after the second AZD1222 dose. These receptors were collected from an adult who received the AZD1222 COVID-19 vaccine. Both conserved end residues are trimmed from each CDR3. Only part of the rows carry a size: once, few, many, or a class if the clone is expanded.

J | V | size | CDR3
TRBJ2-7 | TRBV5-4 | - | ASSVYVSSYEQY
TRBJ1-5 | TRBV5-5 | - | ASTAGRGNNQPQH
TRBJ2-7 | TRBV30 | - | AWSDPPRGQY
TRBJ2-2 | TRBV6-4 | - | ATRTGRNTGELF
TRBJ2-1 | TRBV2 | - | ASSPGRPNNEQF
TRBJ1-2 | TRBV13 | - | ASSSDWRVNNYGYT
TRBJ1-5 | TRBV6-2/TRBV6-3 | - | ASSLHTGGDGNQPQH
TRBJ1-5 | TRBV3-1/TRBV3-2 | - | ASSQIEDRTNQPQH
TRBJ1-6 | TRBV3-1/TRBV3-2 | - | ASSQRGQGGSPLH
TRBJ2-2 | TRBV11-2 | - | ASSAGTSNTGELF
TRBJ1-5 | TRBV10-2 | - | ASSWDPQGPGGDQPQH
TRBJ1-4 | TRBV6-1 | - | ASSEKQGAMGKLF
TRBJ1-6 | TRBV5-8 | few | ASSRTGRIIQPPLH
TRBJ2-7 | TRBV28 | - | ASSPTGTGSYEQY
TRBJ2-3 | TRBV14 | - | ASRQTSGKEATQY
TRBJ2-1 | TRBV6-2/TRBV6-3 | - | ASSNNEQF
TRBJ1-2 | TRBV4-3 | - | ASSQGGGRPGYT
TRBJ2-2 | TRBV6-4 | - | ASSIHRGGELF
TRBJ2-1 | TRBV18 | few | ASSQSMTYNEQF
TRBJ1-2 | TRBV7-9 | - | ASSSFPGQTNYGYT
TRBJ2-3 | TRBV7-9 | - | ASSLTGGFDTQY
TRBJ2-3 | TRBV27 | few | ASSLVGTQDTQY
TRBJ2-3 | TRBV6-5 | - | ASTRAGSGDTQY
TRBJ1-1 | TRBV7-9 | - | ASSLRRDTEAF
TRBJ1-1 | TRBV18 | - | ASSSYRGLYTEAF
TRBJ2-7 | TRBV6-2/TRBV6-3 | many | ASSYALTSSYEQY
TRBJ1-1 | TRBV4-1 | - | ASSTGPKEAF
TRBJ2-1 | TRBV20-1 | - | SASYALNEQF
TRBJ1-1 | TRBV19 | - | ASSIERNTEAF
TRBJ2-1 | TRBV7-2 | - | ASSLSHGYNEQF
TRBJ2-2 | TRBV11-2 | - | ASSFQALAGGGELF
TRBJ2-4 | TRBV21-1 | - | ASSNDREGGKNIQY
TRBJ2-2 | TRBV24-1 | - | ATSQGGTGELF
TRBJ1-1 | TRBV30 | - | AWSHYGTGGRDGLNTEAF
TRBJ2-7 | TRBV19 | - | ASSIRTAQLGFHEQY
TRBJ2-6 | TRBV5-1 | - | ASSLDGTGGLSGANVLT
TRBJ1-2 | TRBV9 | few | ASSTFLQGYT
TRBJ1-2 | TRBV2 | - | ASSGQGGGYGYT
TRBJ2-3 | TRBV27 | once | ASSPGLAGVESTDTQY
TRBJ2-5 | TRBV7-9 | - | ASSFQKGTLKETQY
TRBJ1-1 | TRBV24-1 | - | ATRTEGVDTEAF
TRBJ2-3 | TRBV30 | - | AWSDLTSGDQDTQY
TRBJ1-5 | TRBV27 | - | ASRIQGFNQPQH
TRBJ1-1 | TRBV30 | - | AWRARPNTEAF
TRBJ2-3 | TRBV6-2/TRBV6-3 | - | ASSAWRGRADTQY
TRBJ2-7 | TRBV27 | - | ASSLPRASGSYEQY
TRBJ1-6 | TRBV9 | - | ASSVARYSPLH
TRBJ1-1 | TRBV30 | - | AWSVALNTEAF
TRBJ2-1 | TRBV6-1 | - | ASSEGVNSYNEQF
TRBJ1-5 | TRBV3-1/TRBV3-2 | few | ASSQDGGRNPQH
TRBJ2-1 | TRBV6-1 | - | ASSERAASGRNKF
TRBJ1-4 | TRBV12-3/TRBV12-4 | - | ASSLRGAKELF
TRBJ1-4 | TRBV18 | - | ASSPGSATNEKLF
TRBJ1-1 | TRBV6-1 | - | ASSERSGNTEAF